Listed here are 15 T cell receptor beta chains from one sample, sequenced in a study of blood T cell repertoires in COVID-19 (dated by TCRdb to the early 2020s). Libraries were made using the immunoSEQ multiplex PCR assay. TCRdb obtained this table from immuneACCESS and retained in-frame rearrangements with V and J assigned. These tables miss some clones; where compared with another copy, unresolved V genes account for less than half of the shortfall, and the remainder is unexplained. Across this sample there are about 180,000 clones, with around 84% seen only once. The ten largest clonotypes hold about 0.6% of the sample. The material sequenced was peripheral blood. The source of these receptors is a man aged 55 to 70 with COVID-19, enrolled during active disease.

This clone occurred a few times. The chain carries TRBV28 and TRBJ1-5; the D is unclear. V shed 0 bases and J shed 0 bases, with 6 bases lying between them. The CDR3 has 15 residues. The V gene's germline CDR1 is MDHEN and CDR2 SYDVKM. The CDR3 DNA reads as TGTGCCAGCAGTTTATGGTCCGTTAGCAATCAGCCCCAGCATTTT. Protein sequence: CASSLWSVSNQPQHF.

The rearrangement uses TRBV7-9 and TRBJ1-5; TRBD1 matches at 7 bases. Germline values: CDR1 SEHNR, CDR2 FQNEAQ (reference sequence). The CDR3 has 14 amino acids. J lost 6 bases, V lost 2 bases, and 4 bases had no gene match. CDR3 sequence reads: CASSLTGVAQPQHF. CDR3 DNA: TGTGCCAGCAGCTTAACAGGGGTTGCTCAGCCCCAGCATTTT.

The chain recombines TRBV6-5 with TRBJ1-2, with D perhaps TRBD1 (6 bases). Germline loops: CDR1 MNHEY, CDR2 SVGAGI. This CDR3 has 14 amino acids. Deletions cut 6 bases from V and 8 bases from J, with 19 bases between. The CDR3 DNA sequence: TGTGCCAGCAGAAAGACAGGATCCCCGGGGGGCTACACCTTC. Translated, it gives CASRKTGSPGGYTF.

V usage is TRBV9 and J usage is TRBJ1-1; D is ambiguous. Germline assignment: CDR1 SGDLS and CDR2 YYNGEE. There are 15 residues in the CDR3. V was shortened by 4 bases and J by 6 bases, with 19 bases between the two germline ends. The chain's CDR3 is CASSPSRGLDAEAFF. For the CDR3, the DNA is TGTGCCAGCAGCCCATCCCGAGGGCTAGACGCTGAAGCTTTCTTT.

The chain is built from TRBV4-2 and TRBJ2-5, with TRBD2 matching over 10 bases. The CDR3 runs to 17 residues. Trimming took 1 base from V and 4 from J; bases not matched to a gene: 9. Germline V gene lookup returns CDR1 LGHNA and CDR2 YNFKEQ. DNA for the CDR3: TGTGCCAGCAGCCAAGGTGTAGCGGGGGGTCTGCTAGAGACCCAGTACTTC. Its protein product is CASSQGVAGGLLETQYF.

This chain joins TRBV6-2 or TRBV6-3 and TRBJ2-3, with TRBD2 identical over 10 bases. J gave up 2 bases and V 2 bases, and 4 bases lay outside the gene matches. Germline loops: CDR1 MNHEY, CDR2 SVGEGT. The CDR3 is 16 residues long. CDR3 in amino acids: CASSYERGGTTDTQYF. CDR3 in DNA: TGTGCCAGCAGTTACGAGCGGGGGGGGACCACAGATACGCAGTATTTT.

CDR3 protein: CASSLSPGPAGRTGELFF. CDR3 DNA sequence: TGTGCCAGCAGTTTAAGTCCAGGCCCGGCCGGGAGGACCGGGGAGCTGTTTTTT. This chain connects TRBV27 to TRBJ2-2; TRBD2 matches 7 bases. V gave up 2 bases and J gave up 5 bases; unmatched junction bases: 14. The CDR3 loop spans 18 amino acids. Germline V gene lookup returns CDR1 MNHEY and CDR2 SMNVEV (reference sequence).

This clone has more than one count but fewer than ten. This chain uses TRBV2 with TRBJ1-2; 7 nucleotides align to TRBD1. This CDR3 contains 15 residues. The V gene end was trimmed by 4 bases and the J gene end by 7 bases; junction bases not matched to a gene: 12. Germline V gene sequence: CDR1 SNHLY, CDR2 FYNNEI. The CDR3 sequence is CASSGYDRASPGYTF. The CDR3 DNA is TGTGCCAGCAGTGGCTACGACAGGGCGTCGCCTGGCTACACCTTC.

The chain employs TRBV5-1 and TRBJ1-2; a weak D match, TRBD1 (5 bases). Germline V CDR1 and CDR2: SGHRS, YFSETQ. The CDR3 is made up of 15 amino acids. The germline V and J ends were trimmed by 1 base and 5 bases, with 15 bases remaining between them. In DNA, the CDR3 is TGCGCCAGCAGCTTGTCCGGCGAAGGGGCTTATGGCTACACCTTC. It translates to CASSLSGEGAYGYTF.

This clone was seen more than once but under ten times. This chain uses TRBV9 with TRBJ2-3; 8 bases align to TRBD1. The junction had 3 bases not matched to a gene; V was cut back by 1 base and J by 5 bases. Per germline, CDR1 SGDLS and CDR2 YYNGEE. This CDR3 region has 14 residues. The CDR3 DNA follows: TGTGCCAGCAGCGTACAGGGGGCCAAAGATACGCAGTATTTT. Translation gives CASSVQGAKDTQYF.

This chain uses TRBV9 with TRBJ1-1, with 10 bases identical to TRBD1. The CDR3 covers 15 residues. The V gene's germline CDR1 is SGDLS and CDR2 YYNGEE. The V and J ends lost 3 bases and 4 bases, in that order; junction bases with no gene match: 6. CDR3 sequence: CASSARQGAPTEAFF. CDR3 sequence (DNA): TGTGCCAGCAGCGCAAGACAGGGGGCGCCCACTGAAGCTTTCTTT.

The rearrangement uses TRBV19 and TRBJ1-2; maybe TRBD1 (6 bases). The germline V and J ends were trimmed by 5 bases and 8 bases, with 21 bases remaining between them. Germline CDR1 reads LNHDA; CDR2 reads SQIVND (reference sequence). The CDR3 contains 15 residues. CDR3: CASSLDQGPPRGYTF. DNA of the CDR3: TGTGCCAGTAGTCTCGACCAGGGGCCCCCGCGAGGCTACACCTTC.

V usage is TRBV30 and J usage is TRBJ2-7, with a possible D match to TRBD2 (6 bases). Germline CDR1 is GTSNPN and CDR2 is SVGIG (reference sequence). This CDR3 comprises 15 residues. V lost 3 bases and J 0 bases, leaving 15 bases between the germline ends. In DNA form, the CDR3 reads TGTGCCTGGAGGACGAGCGGGTCGAGCTCCTACGAGCAGTACTTC. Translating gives CAWRTSGSSSYEQYF.

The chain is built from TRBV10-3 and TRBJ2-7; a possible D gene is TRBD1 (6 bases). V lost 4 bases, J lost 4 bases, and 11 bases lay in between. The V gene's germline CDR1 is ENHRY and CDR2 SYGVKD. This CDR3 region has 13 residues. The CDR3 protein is CAISGGQTYEQYF. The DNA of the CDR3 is TGTGCCATCAGTGGAGGACAGACTTACGAGCAGTACTTC.

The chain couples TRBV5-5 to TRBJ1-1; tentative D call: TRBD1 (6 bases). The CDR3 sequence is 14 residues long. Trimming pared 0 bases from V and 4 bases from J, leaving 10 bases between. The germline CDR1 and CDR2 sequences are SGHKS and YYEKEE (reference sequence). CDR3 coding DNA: TGTGCCAGCAGCTTGGTTGGCAGGGGCACTGAAGCTTTCTTT. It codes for CASSLVGRGTEAFF.